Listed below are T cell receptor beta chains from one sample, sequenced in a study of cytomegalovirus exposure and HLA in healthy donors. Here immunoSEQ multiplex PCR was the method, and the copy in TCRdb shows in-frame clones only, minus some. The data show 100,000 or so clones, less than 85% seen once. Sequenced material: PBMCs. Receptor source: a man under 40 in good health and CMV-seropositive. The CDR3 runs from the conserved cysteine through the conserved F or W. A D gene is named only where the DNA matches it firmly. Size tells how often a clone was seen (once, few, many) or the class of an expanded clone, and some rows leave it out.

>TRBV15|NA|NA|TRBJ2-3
TGTGCCACCAGCAGAGGGCTAAGAGGGACTCTCACAGATACGCAGTATTTT
CATSRGLRGTLTDTQYF
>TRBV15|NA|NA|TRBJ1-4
TGTGCCACCAGCAAAAAAATCGTTACAGAAAAACTGTTTTTT
CATSKKIVTEKLFF
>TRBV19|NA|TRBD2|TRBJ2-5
TGTGCCAGTAGTAACTACGGCGGGAGGGCCCTCGGGGAGACCCAGTACTTC
CASSNYGGRALGETQYF
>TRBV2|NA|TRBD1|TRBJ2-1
TGTGCCAGCAGTGACGATAGGACAGGGGGCCGCCTCTTTGAGCAGTTCTTC
CASSDDRTGGRLFEQFF
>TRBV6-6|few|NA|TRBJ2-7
TGTGCCAGCAGTTACGTGGGGCGAGACGAGCAGTACTTC
CASSYVGRDEQYF
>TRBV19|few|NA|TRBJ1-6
TGTGCCACGAAACGGACGGCTAGGGGAATAGGGTCCTATAATTCACCCCTCCACTTT
CATKRTARGIGSYNSPLHF
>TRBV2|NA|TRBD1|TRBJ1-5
TGTGCCAGCAGGGGGGGACAGGATCAGCCCCAGCATTTT
CASRGGQDQPQHF
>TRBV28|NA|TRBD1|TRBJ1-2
TGTGCCAGCAGTTCGATCCTCGCACAGGGGGGGGACTATGGCTACACCTTC
CASSSILAQGGDYGYTF
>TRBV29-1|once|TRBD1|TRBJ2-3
TGCAGCGGGACAGGACAGGGAAACACAGATACGCAGTATTTT
CSGTGQGNTDTQYF
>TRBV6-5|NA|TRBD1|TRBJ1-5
TGTGCCAGCAGTTCTTACCTCACAGGGGCGGGTCAGCCCCAGCATTTT
CASSSYLTGAGQPQHF
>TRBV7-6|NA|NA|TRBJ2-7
TGTGCCAGCAGCGAACTAGCATGGGGCGAGCAGTACTTC
CASSELAWGEQYF
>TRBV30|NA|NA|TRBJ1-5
TGTGCCTGGAGTCCCGGGACCGGGAGTCGTCAGCCCCAGCATTTT
CAWSPGTGSRQPQHF
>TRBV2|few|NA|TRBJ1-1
TGTGCCAGCAGTACCCAGCGGATGAACACTGAAGCTTTCTTT
CASSTQRMNTEAFF
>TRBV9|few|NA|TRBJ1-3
TGTGCCAGCAGCGCCCTACTGAGCTCTGGAAACACCATATATTTT
CASSALLSSGNTIYF
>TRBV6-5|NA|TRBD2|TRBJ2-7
TGTGCCAGCAGTTACTTTAGCGGGATGTCCTACGAGCAGTACTTC
CASSYFSGMSYEQYF
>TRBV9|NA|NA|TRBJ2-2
TGTGCCAGCAGCGTAGCGCTCACAGGGTTAATAGGAAACACCGGGGAGCTGTTTTTT
CASSVALTGLIGNTGELFF
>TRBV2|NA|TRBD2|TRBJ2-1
TGTGCCAGCAGTGAAGCGGGGGGGGAGGAGCAGTTCTTC
CASSEAGGEEQFF
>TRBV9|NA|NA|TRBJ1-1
TGTGCCAGCAGCGTAGCGGGGGACGCCACTGAAGCTTTCTTT
CASSVAGDATEAFF
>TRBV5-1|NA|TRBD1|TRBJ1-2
TGCGCCAGCAGCTTCGGACAGGCGAACTATGGCTACACCTTC
CASSFGQANYGYTF
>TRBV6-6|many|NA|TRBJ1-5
TGTGCCAGCAAGGTGGGACAACTCAATCAGCCCCAGCATTTT
CASKVGQLNQPQHF
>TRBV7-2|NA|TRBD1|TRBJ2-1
TGTGCCAGCAGCTTGAGTAGGACAGGGTGGAATGAGCAGTTCTTC
CASSLSRTGWNEQFF
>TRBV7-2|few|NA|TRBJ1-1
TGTGCCAGCAGCTTGAGATCGGGGGTGAACACTGAAGCTTTCTTT
CASSLRSGVNTEAFF
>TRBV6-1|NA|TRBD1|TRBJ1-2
TGTGCCAGCAGTACTACAGGGGATCCCAACTATGGCTACACCTTC
CASSTTGDPNYGYTF
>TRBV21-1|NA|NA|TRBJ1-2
TGTGCCAGCAGCAAAGAACGAGATGGCTACACCTTC
CASSKERDGYTF
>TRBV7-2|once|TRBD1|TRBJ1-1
TGTGCCAGCAGCTATTATCGGGACAGGAGGATGAACACTGAAGCTTTCTTT
CASSYYRDRRMNTEAFF
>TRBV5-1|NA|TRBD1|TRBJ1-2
TGCGCCAGCAGCGTAACGACAGGGGGCGGAGATGGCTACACCTTC
CASSVTTGGGDGYTF
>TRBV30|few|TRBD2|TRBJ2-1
TGTGCCTGGAGGGGACTAGCGGGAGTTAATGAGCAGTTCTTC
CAWRGLAGVNEQFF
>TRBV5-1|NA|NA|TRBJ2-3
TGCGCCAGCAGCTTTCGAGGGAGAAACTTAGATACGCAGTATTTT
CASSFRGRNLDTQYF
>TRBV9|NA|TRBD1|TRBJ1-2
TGTGCCAGCAGCGAGGGACAGGGGATCTATGGCTACACCTTC
CASSEGQGIYGYTF
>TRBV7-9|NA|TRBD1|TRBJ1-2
TGTGCCAGCAGCTCTAGGGGACAGGGGGTCGGCTACACCTTC
CASSSRGQGVGYTF
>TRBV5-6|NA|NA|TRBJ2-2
TGTGCCAGCAGCTACTCCAACACCGGGGAGCTGTTTTTT
CASSYSNTGELFF
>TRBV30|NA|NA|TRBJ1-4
TGTGCCTGGAAACACGGGAGATCTAATGAAAAACTGTTTTTT
CAWKHGRSNEKLFF
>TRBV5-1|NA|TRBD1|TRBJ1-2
TGCGCCAGCAGCTTGGGACAGGGAAACTATGGCTACACCTTC
CASSLGQGNYGYTF
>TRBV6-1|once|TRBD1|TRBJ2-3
TGTGCCAGCATTTCGGGACAGGGTGGAGGTACGCAGTATTTT
CASISGQGGGTQYF
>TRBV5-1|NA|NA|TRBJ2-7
TGCGCCAGCAGCTTACTGAGGAGAGGCGAGCAGTACTTC
CASSLLRRGEQYF
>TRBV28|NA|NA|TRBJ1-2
TGTGCCAGCACCTCGGGGGGAAGAGTCAAGGGCTACACCTTC
CASTSGGRVKGYTF
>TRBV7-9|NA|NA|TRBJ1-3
TGTGCCAGCAGCTTAACGGTCTCTGGAAACACCATATATTTT
CASSLTVSGNTIYF
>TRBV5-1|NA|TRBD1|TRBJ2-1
TGCGCCAGCAGTTGGAGACAGGGGGTTTACAATGAGCAGTTCTTC
CASSWRQGVYNEQFF
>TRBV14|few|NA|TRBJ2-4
TGTGCCAGCAGCCTTCACGGGGCCAAAAACATTCAGTACTTC
CASSLHGAKNIQYF
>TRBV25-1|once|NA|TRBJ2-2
TGTGCTTGCAGGGTGGCCGGGGAGCTGTTTTTT
CACRVAGELFF
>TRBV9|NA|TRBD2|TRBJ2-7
TGTGCCAGCAGCGTAAATGACGAGCGGGGGAGCTCCTACGAGCAGTACTTC
CASSVNDERGSSYEQYF